This paragraph reports one T cell receptor beta chain. The sample contains more than one DNA sequence encoding this CDR3. Participants had their cohort set by participant-reported clinical history. Up to 2 weeks before entering the study, exposed participants had met a COVID-19 case. This specimen belongs to a study of blood T cell repertoires in COVID-19. Across the whole study: Both acute and convalescent COVID-19 samples were obtained from the United States, Italy and Spain. Sources were T cells, B-cell-depleted T cells, or PBMCs; the material itself was cDNA or gDNA.

With 1 base removed from V and 4 bases from J, the gap between germline ends came to 5 bases. Germline V gives CDR1 SGHTA, CDR2 FQGNSA. This CDR3 region has 14 residues. Only in-frame clones appear in the TCRdb table, and some are missing; sequencing was by immunoSEQ multiplex PCR. The sample holds some 190,000 clones, roughly 80% seen once. The clonotype was recovered from a man between 60 and 75 years old who had been exposed to COVID-19. Material for sequencing was PBMCs or T cells enriched from blood (not recorded which). The rearrangement uses TRBV7-2 and TRBJ1-6; D not certain. The CDR3 nucleotides are TGTGCCAGCAGCTTAGGCGCTTATAATTCACCCCTCCACTTT. As protein: CASSLGAYNSPLHF.